Listed here are 26 T cell receptor beta chains from one sample, sequenced in a study of blood T cells in healthy people across ages. A J-beta primer mix and a sample-barcoded 5' primer were used in a second PCR of about 7 to 12 cycles. TCRdb passed the 5' RACE reads through MiXCR, listing each CDR3 protein once. The sample contains about 1,800,000 distinct CDR3 sequences, over 25% of which appear only once. Sequencing input: blood. These receptors came from a woman in her twenties or thirties in good health.

This clonotype showed up just a few times. This likely came from a read error, as a far larger clone is one base away. V and J are TRBV12-3 or TRBV12-4 and TRBJ2-5; D not resolved. The J call could be wrong; TRBJ2-1 is a better fit for the DNA end. This CDR3 is 11 amino acids long. CDR3: CASSIQETQFF. The CDR3 DNA is TGTGCCAGCAGTATCCAAGAGACCCAGTTCTTC.

This sequence joins TRBV29-1 and TRBJ1-1, with TRBD1 matching 8 bases. The CDR3 sequence is 11 residues long. V lost 7 bases and J lost 8; bases outside the gene matches: 6. Germline assignment: CDR1 SQVTM and CDR2 ANQGSEA. In DNA form, the CDR3 reads TGCAGCGCGGGACAGGAAAAAGAAGCTTTCTTT. This translates into CSAGQEKEAFF.

This clonotype was recorded a few times. A much larger clone lies one base from this, so it may be a read error. V gene TRBV29-1 combines with J gene TRBJ2-7; D is unresolved. The CDR3 extends over 11 amino acids. Germline lookup yields CDR1 SQVTM and CDR2 ANQGSEA. Trimming removed 3 bases from V and 7 bases from J, with 10 bases in between. CDR3 sequence (DNA): TGCAGCGTTGAGGTCCGCCGGGAGCAGTACTTC. This gives the protein CSVEVRREQYF.

There are many counts of this clonotype. The rearrangement uses TRBV10-2 and TRBJ2-3; D possibly corresponds to TRBD2 (5 bases). The CDR3 is made up of 14 amino acids. In germline, CDR1 is WSHSY, CDR2 SAAADI. Trimming cost V 7 bases and J 0 bases, with 11 bases left between them. CDR3 loop: CASKSGSSTDTQYF. In DNA form, the CDR3 reads TGCGCCAGCAAGTCGGGGTCTAGCACAGATACGCAGTATTTT.

The chain has TRBV19 and TRBJ2-6; tentative D call: TRBD2 (5 bases). CDR1 is LNHDA, CDR2 SQIVND, per germline (reference sequence). The CDR3 runs 19 residues. V lost 1 base and J 4 bases, leaving 20 bases between the germline ends. As DNA, the CDR3 is TGTGCCAGTAGTATAGGAGGCGGGTCACGCCGCTCCGGGGCCAACGTCCTGACTTTC. This sequence encodes CASSIGGGSRRSGANVLTF.

This clonotype was seen ten or more times. V gene TRBV29-1 combines with J gene TRBJ1-4; perhaps TRBD1 as D (5 bases). The CDR3 runs to 14 residues. Trimming pared 6 bases from V and 5 bases from J, leaving 16 bases between. Germline CDR1 reads SQVTM; CDR2 reads ANQGSEA. DNA for the CDR3: TGCAGCGTAGCCCCCGGGACGTTAAATGAAAAACTGTTTTTT. This encodes CSVAPGTLNEKLFF.

The CDR3 loop is CSAVEPSGSYEQYF. DNA of the CDR3: TGCAGTGCTGTGGAGCCTAGCGGGAGCTACGAGCAGTACTTC. The chain couples TRBV20-1 to TRBJ2-7, with TRBD2 matching 10 bases. The CDR3 contains 14 residues. Unmatched junction bases numbered 7, after V lost 5 bases and J lost 3 bases. From germline, CDR1 is DFQATT and CDR2 SNEGSKA (reference sequence).

This rearrangement joins TRBV20-1 to TRBJ1-2; the D gene is possibly TRBD1 (6 bases). V lost 5 bases, J lost 5 bases, and 24 bases lay in between. The CDR3 consists of 16 residues. Germline lookup yields CDR1 DFQATT and CDR2 SNEGSKA (reference sequence). The CDR3 DNA is TGCAGTGCTCCTTCACTAACCGGGACAAGAGCTTATGGCTACACCTTC. Translated: CSAPSLTGTRAYGYTF.

This clonotype has only a few counts. The V and J genes are TRBV7-9 and TRBJ2-5; 7 nucleotides line up with TRBD2. The junction had 7 bases not matched to a gene; V was cut back by 2 bases and J by 4 bases. Germline-derived CDR1 and CDR2 are SEHNR and FQNEAQ (reference sequence). The CDR3 spans 15 residues. The CDR3: CASSLPSSGGETQYF. CDR3 bases: TGTGCCAGCAGCTTACCGTCTAGCGGCGGAGAGACCCAGTACTTC. The full variable domain, with the rest looked up from reference TRBV7-9 and TRBJ2-5, is DTGVSQNPRHKITKRGQNVTFRCDPISEHNRLYWYRQTLGQGPEFLTYFQNEAQLEKSRLLSDRFSAERPKGSFSTLEIQRTEQGDSAMYLCASSLPSSGGETQYFGPGTRLLVL.

This clonotype was seen repeatedly, ten times or more. The genes are TRBV7-6 and TRBJ2-5; D remains unclear. Germline V gene lookup returns CDR1 SGHVS and CDR2 FNYEAQ. V dropped 5 bases and J dropped 9 bases, with 13 bases sitting between them. This CDR3 region has 12 residues. Here the CDR3 DNA reads TGTGCCAGCAGCCGACTCTCACCCCCCCAGTACTTC. It encodes CASSRLSPPQYF.

Regarding this clonotype: At one end, the junction sequence differs from germline, possibly due to a read error. The chain joins TRBV4-3 to TRBJ2-7; 7 bases line up with TRBD2. CDR3 length: 12 residues. Germline V gene data show CDR1 as LGHNA and CDR2 as YSLEER. DNA of the CDR3: TGCGTCAGCAGCCAAGGGAGGGACGAGCAGTACTTC. This encodes CVSSQGRDEQYF.

Worth noting for this clonotype: Possible read error: a much larger clone is one base away. This chain's CDR3 is CASSVAGGSTDTQYF. CDR3 in DNA: TGTGCCAGCAGCGTAGCGGGGGGGAGCACAGATACGCAGTATTTT. This chain links TRBV9 with TRBJ2-3; 8 bases align to TRBD2. V shed 0 bases, J shed 0 bases, and the junction held 0 bases outside the gene matches. CDR1 is SGDLS, CDR2 YYNGEE, per germline. The CDR3 has 15 residues.

The CDR3 nucleotides are TGTGCCAGCCGACCCAGCAATCAGCCCCAGCATTTT. Translation: CASRPSNQPQHF. The chain recombines TRBV12-3 or TRBV12-4 with TRBJ1-5; D call uncertain. The CDR3 consists of 12 residues. V was cut by 8 bases and J by 1 base, with 6 bases left in between.

This clonotype was detected only a few times. The V call is TRBV12-3 or TRBV12-4, the J call TRBJ2-5; tentatively, D is TRBD2 (5 bases). The V gene lost 8 bases and the J gene lost 6 bases, with 7 bases spanning the gap. The CDR3 totals 10 residues. The CDR3: CASASQTQYF. For the CDR3, the DNA is TGTGCCAGCGCTAGCCAGACCCAGTACTTC.

This clonotype has at least ten counts. The chain carries TRBV24-1 and TRBJ2-1; TRBD1 matches 9 bases. With V trimmed by 7 bases and J by 1 base, 7 bases remained unmatched. There are 16 residues in the CDR3. From germline, CDR1 is KGHDR and CDR2 SFDVKD. CDR3 amino acids: CATRSPGTGSYNEQFF. CDR3 sequence (DNA): TGTGCCACCAGGAGCCCCGGGACAGGGTCCTACAATGAGCAGTTCTTC.

This rearrangement joins TRBV29-1 to TRBJ2-4; possibly TRBD1 for D (6 bases). This CDR3 is 13 amino acids long. CDR1 and CDR2 (germline): SQVTM, ANQGSEA. Trimming removed 6 bases at V and 8 bases at J, with 17 bases between. Here the CDR3 DNA reads TGCAGCGTAAACCGGGACATTACGGACATTCAGTACTTC. As protein: CSVNRDITDIQYF.

This rearrangement joins TRBV5-5 to TRBJ1-3; the D is unclear. The CDR3 length is 15 residues. The V gene lost 0 bases and the J gene lost 0 bases, with 7 bases spanning the gap. CDR1 SGHKS and CDR2 YYEKEE come from the germline V gene (reference sequence). In nucleotides, the CDR3 is TGTGCCAGCAGCTTGGTCGCGGCCTCTGGAAACACCATATATTTT. This gives the protein CASSLVAASGNTIYF.

The V and J genes are TRBV7-9 and TRBJ1-1; D gene unclear. V was clipped by 5 bases and J by 11 bases, with 15 bases between them. Per the germline V gene, CDR1 is SEHNR and CDR2 is FQNEAQ (reference sequence). This CDR3 comprises 12 residues. The CDR3 protein is CASSPSSAGAFF. The CDR3 DNA reads TGTGCCAGCAGCCCCTCTTCGGCGGGGGCTTTCTTT.

The CDR3 nucleotides are TGCAGTGCCGCCAGAAGGAGGGTAGCGGCCCGGCCTGAGCAGTTCTTC. It is translated as CSAARRRVAARPEQFF. This chain connects TRBV20-1 to TRBJ2-1, with D maybe TRBD2 (6 bases). V shed 6 bases and J shed 9 bases, with 27 bases lying between them. CDR1 is DFQATT and CDR2 is SNEGSKA in the germline V gene (reference sequence). The CDR3 is made up of 16 amino acids.

V and J are TRBV3-1 and TRBJ2-7; maybe TRBD1 (5 bases). Germline values: CDR1 LGHDT, CDR2 YNNKEL (reference sequence). CDR3 length: 15 residues. The V gene lost 1 base and the J gene lost 5 bases, with 15 bases spanning the gap. The DNA of the CDR3 is TGTGCCAGCAGCCAAGGACGGACAAGGGGCCACGAGCAGTACTTC. Its translation is CASSQGRTRGHEQYF.

The chain recombines TRBV20-1 with TRBJ2-1, with D hard to call. Germline V lookup: CDR1 DFQATT, CDR2 SNEGSKA (reference sequence). The V end lost 3 bases, the J end lost 9 bases, and 9 bases lay between the germline ends. The CDR3 is 11 residues long. The CDR3 coding sequence is TGCAGTGCTAGGGCGATTAGTGAGCAGTTCTTC. Its translation: CSARAISEQFF.

This clonotype was picked up a small number of times. The V gene is TRBV7-9, the J gene TRBJ1-5; 8 nucleotides match TRBD1. Per germline, CDR1 SEHNR and CDR2 FQNEAQ (reference sequence). The CDR3 has 16 residues. The V and J ends lost 5 bases and 6 bases, in that order; junction bases with no gene match: 12. CDR3 amino acids: CASSPDGQGAGQPQHF. The CDR3 DNA sequence: TGTGCCAGCAGCCCAGACGGACAGGGAGCGGGTCAGCCCCAGCATTTT.

In regard to this clonotype: A junction boundary mismatches the germline segment, possibly from a read error. The V gene is TRBV7-9, the J gene TRBJ2-1, with 8 bases that match TRBD2. The CDR3 consists of 14 residues. Looked up from germline, CDR1 is SEHNR and CDR2 is FQNEAQ (reference sequence). The CDR3 DNA is TGTGCCAGCATGGGACTAGACCTTTACAATGAACAGTTCTTC. This sequence encodes CASMGLDLYNEQFF.

This clonotype turned up a few times. This could be a read error, since a much larger clone is one nucleotide away. The V call is TRBV29-1, the J call TRBJ2-7; the D gene is possibly TRBD1 (5 bases). CDR1 is SQVTM and CDR2 is ANQGSEA in the germline V gene. Deletions cut 1 base from V and 0 bases from J, with 7 bases between. The CDR3 covers 13 residues. The CDR3 region is CSVEADISYEQYF. CDR3 nucleotides: TGCAGCGTTGAAGCGGACATCTCCTACGAGCAGTACTTC.

This clonotype has more than one count but fewer than ten. The chain uses TRBV30 and TRBJ2-5; no clear D. This CDR3 contains 13 residues. V lost 4 bases, J lost 2 bases, and 11 bases lay in between. Germline loops: CDR1 GTSNPN, CDR2 SVGIG (reference sequence). The chain's CDR3 is CAWTPGPQETQYF. DNA for the CDR3: TGTGCCTGGACCCCCGGACCGCAAGAGACCCAGTACTTC.

The rearrangement links TRBV5-6 to TRBJ2-7; 9 positions agree with TRBD1. The V gene's germline CDR1 is SGHDT and CDR2 YYEEEE. This CDR3 contains 15 residues. Germline trimming cut 4 bases from V and 3 bases from J; bases unmatched to any gene: 8. The CDR3 sequence: CASSRPQGALYEQYF. DNA for the CDR3: TGTGCCAGCAGCCGACCACAGGGGGCCCTCTACGAGCAGTACTTC.